The following is a TCR beta chain sequence with its context. Its antigen is undetermined. Some clones are missing from TCRdb's copy, which holds only in-frame ones; the method was immunoSEQ multiplex PCR. This sample has around 55,000 clones, with 70% to 85% found just once. The data were taken from a study of lymphopenia after photon versus proton radiotherapy. Study conclusions and caveats: Post-nadir TCR diversity decline inversely tracked overall survival among those who died. After lymphocyte nadir, photon-treated repertoires showed oligoclonal expansion, especially CD8+ Temra.

The V and J ends lost 1 base and 4 bases, in that order; junction bases with no gene match: 7. The length of the CDR3 is 16 residues. Germline V gene sequence: CDR1 MDHEN, CDR2 SYDVKM. The receptor was isolated from a man aged 60 to 75 with pancreatic cancer. The sample consisted of peripheral blood, taken from a patient treated with proton-based radiotherapy. The chain carries TRBV28 and TRBJ2-1, with 7 bases identical to TRBD2. The CDR3 nucleotides read TGTGCCAGCAGTTTATATGTTCTAGCGGAGTACAATGAGCAGTTCTTC. Its translation: CASSLYVLAEYNEQFF.